A selection of T cell receptor beta chains follows, all from one sample in a study of blood T cell repertoires in COVID-19. Profiled with immunoSEQ multiplex PCR; TCRdb holds only in-frame clones, not every one. The data show under 250,000 clones, roughly 85% seen once. Sequencing used PBMCs or T cells enriched from blood (not recorded which). Receptors were obtained from a woman between 45 and 65 years old with acute COVID-19. Both conserved end residues are part of each CDR3.

V	J	CDR3
TRBV6-5	TRBJ2-6	CASRRQSSGANVLTF
TRBV12-3/TRBV12-4	TRBJ1-1	CASSLATGTEAFF
TRBV12-5	TRBJ1-1	CASGLRDRGRNTEAFF
TRBV27	TRBJ1-3	CASRLQGVGNTIYF
TRBV5-4	TRBJ1-6	CASSLEGARSYNSPLHF
TRBV9	TRBJ1-1	CASSGGTGSLGLDTEAFF
TRBV5-6	TRBJ1-2	CASSDLTGGDGYTF
TRBV11-2	TRBJ1-1	CASSLAPGLMNTEAFF
TRBV7-9	TRBJ1-2	CASSPGPGAYGYTF
TRBV6-5	TRBJ1-2	CASSYSAGGGYTF
TRBV11-1	TRBJ1-3	CASRRDRASGNTIYF
TRBV19	TRBJ1-4	CASSSSPATNEKLFF
TRBV6-5	TRBJ1-2	CASSYGGQGRYGYTF
TRBV9	TRBJ2-3	CASSSPGGPGDTQYF
TRBV5-6	TRBJ1-5	CASSQTFPQSAQHF
TRBV5-4	TRBJ2-1	CASSSQGGNEQFF
TRBV27	TRBJ2-1	CASSLRTGGSVNEQFF
TRBV5-5	TRBJ1-1	CASTDGQGGYTEAFF
TRBV27	TRBJ2-5	CASSPYAGGQETQYF
TRBV5-1	TRBJ2-7	CASSLAGGSPTEQYF
TRBV5-1	TRBJ2-2	CASSSEGSGELFF
TRBV7-9	TRBJ1-1	CATSPISLNTEAFF
TRBV6-4	TRBJ2-1	CASSDHGGARNEQFF
TRBV9	TRBJ1-3	CASSADPRGAGNTIYF
TRBV20-1	TRBJ2-3	CSASRAGGTDTQYF
TRBV19	TRBJ2-7	CASSVLAGGSYEQYF
TRBV5-1	TRBJ2-1	CASSFSGQGTYNEQFF
TRBV13	TRBJ1-6	CASTATRTGPPGALHF
TRBV29-1	TRBJ2-3	CSVEGGLAGRVDTQYF
TRBV19	TRBJ1-4	CASSGPQEKLFF
TRBV11-2	TRBJ2-3	CASSLALGGALDTQYF
TRBV5-6	TRBJ2-5	CASSFTSGGEETQYF
TRBV4-3	TRBJ2-7	CASSHHLKSSYEQYF
TRBV3-1/TRBV3-2	TRBJ2-1	CASSQRTGVYNEQFF